These 7 T cell receptor beta chains share one sample of origin, sequenced in a study of shared clonotypes between healthy human individuals. Sequencing was performed with immunoSEQ multiplex PCR; in TCRdb, only in-frame clones are kept and a portion is missing. Among about 2 million clones listed, around 96% were seen once. Naive CD8 populations comprised CD45RO-negative cells positively selected for CCR7, excluding terminally differentiated effector memory CD45RA+ cells. The specimen was naive CD8+ T cells sorted from blood. The receptors originated from a man between 18 and 35 years old in good health.

This clone showed up just once. The chain is built from TRBV6-1 and TRBJ1-5, with D tentatively TRBD1 (5 bases). This CDR3 is built from 17 residues. CDR1 is MNHNS and CDR2 is SASEGT in the germline V gene. Between the trimmed V and J ends, which lost 2 bases and 0 bases, there was a span of 14 bases. CDR3 nucleotide sequence: TGTGCCAGCAGTGAACGGAGGGGCCACTATAGCAATCAGCCCCAGCATTTT. Its protein is CASSERRGHYSNQPQHF.

The chain couples TRBV7-9 to TRBJ2-3, with D uncertain. V lost 5 bases to trimming and J lost 3 bases, with 15 bases between them. Looked up from germline, CDR1 is SEHNR and CDR2 is FQNEAQ (reference sequence). The CDR3 covers 15 residues. The chain's CDR3 is CASSPEGSNTDTQYF. The CDR3 region has the DNA TGTGCCAGCAGCCCCGAAGGTAGCAATACAGATACGCAGTATTTT.

The chain combines TRBV30 with TRBJ2-1, with 7 nucleotides matching TRBD2. The junction had 4 bases not matched to a gene; V was cut back by 0 bases and J by 5 bases. Germline CDR1 GTSNPN, CDR2 SVGIG (reference sequence). The length of the CDR3 is 14 residues. CDR3 sequence reads: CAWSVLREDNEQFF. The CDR3 bases are TGTGCCTGGAGTGTACTCCGGGAGGACAATGAGCAGTTCTTC.

This clone was observed a single time. The chain carries TRBV7-8 and TRBJ2-7; 10 nucleotides line up with TRBD2. CDR1 SGHVS and CDR2 FQNEAQ come from the germline V gene. V shed 1 base, J shed 0 bases, and the junction held 6 bases outside the gene matches. The CDR3 length is 17 residues. This CDR3 reads CASSLGPTSGVSYEQYF. CDR3 nucleotides: TGTGCCAGCAGCTTAGGTCCCACTAGCGGGGTCTCCTACGAGCAGTACTTC.

Details on this clone: Other nucleotide sequences in the sample specify the same CDR3. J is TRBJ2-7 and V is TRBV19; 9 nucleotides match TRBD1. J lost 2 bases, V lost 3 bases, and 2 bases had no gene match. Per germline, CDR1 LNHDA and CDR2 SQIVND (reference sequence). CDR3 length equals 14 residues. This CDR3 is CASSMGTGPYEQYF. The CDR3 nucleotides read TGTGCCAGTAGTATGGGGACAGGGCCCTACGAGCAGTACTTC.

This chain joins TRBV18 and TRBJ1-4; D not resolved. Trimming pared 3 bases from V and 0 bases from J, leaving 5 bases between. The CDR3 is 14 residues long. Germline loops: CDR1 KGHSH, CDR2 LQKENI. CDR3 DNA sequence: TGTGCCAGCTCACCGTCGGCAACTAATGAAAAACTGTTTTTT. Its translation: CASSPSATNEKLFF.

The chain links TRBV28 to TRBJ2-5; tentative D call: TRBD1 (5 bases). The CDR3 covers 14 residues. Trimming pared 8 bases from V and 5 bases from J, leaving 18 bases between. Germline CDR1 is MDHEN and CDR2 is SYDVKM. DNA for the CDR3: TGTGCCAGCTCTCCAACACAGGCAAGCGAGACCCAGTACTTC. This sequence encodes CASSPTQASETQYF.